This TCR beta chain was identified in a study of cytomegalovirus exposure and HLA in healthy donors. Study context: An earlier analysis identified more than 95 million unique TCR beta sequences in about 200 million T cells. Among the 400 or so donors who were genotyped, roughly 76% fell in the genetic ancestry cluster that is associated with self-reported Caucasian donors.

Notes on this clone: Its antigen is currently unknown.

Vbeta (60) and Jbeta (13) primers were used in the PCR. Generated by immunoSEQ multiplex PCR, the TCRdb table keeps only in-frame clones and is missing some. The profile shows 150,000 or so clones, roughly 80% of them singletons. Study-wide findings and caveats: Productive status was seen about 90% or about 30% of the time for most TCR beta V segments in an earlier analysis. CMV serostatus stood as the only immune exposure information on hand.

V shed 0 bases and J 0 bases; nucleotides not matched to a gene: 6. The CDR3 is made up of 19 amino acids. Germline lookup yields CDR1 SGHRS and CDR2 YFSETQ. The clonotype was recovered from a male donor in good health and CMV-seropositive. This rearrangement joins TRBV5-1 to TRBJ2-6, with TRBD2 matching over 10 bases. Material for sequencing was PBMCs. This chain's CDR3 is CASSLVTSGATSGANVLTF. DNA for the CDR3: TGCGCCAGCAGCTTGGTTACTAGCGGGGCTACCTCTGGGGCCAACGTCCTGACTTTC.